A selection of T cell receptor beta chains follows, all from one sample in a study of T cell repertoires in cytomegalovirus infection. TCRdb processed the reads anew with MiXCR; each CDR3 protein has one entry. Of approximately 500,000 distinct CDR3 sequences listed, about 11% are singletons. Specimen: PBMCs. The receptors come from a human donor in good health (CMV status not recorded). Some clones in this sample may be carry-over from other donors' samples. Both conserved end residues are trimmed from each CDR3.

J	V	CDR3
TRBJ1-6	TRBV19	ASRSPSAGPRNSPLH
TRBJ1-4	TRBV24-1	ATSDSRQGGYEKLF
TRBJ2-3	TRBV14	ASSITTDTQY
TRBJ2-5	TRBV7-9	ASSPALGPGLFQETQY
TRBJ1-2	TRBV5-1	ASSFQGAIDYGYT
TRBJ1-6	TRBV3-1	ASSQGVNSPLH
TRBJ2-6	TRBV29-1	SVGQGASGANVLT
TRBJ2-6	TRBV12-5	ASGPGQGFGANVLT
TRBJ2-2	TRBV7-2	ASSLGPPGDTGELF
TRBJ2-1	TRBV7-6	ASSLRGQGAGSSYNEQF
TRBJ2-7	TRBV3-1	ASSRSRGELGEQY
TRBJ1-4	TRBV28	ASSPGTDNNEKLF
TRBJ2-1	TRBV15	ATSSAVAGSYNEQF
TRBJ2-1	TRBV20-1	SARDGQGARYNEQF
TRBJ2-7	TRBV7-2	ASSLIGTGSYEQY